The 16 T cell receptor beta chains presented below share a single source sample, sequenced in a study of blood T cell repertoires in COVID-19. This table comes from immunoSEQ multiplex PCR, and its TCRdb copy is limited to in-frame clones, with some not included. The repertoire holds roughly 380,000 clones, more than 65% seen once, with roughly 1.1% in the top ten. Sequenced material: peripheral blood. These receptors all stem from a human donor with acute or convalescent COVID-19. The donor label of this sample is uncertain.

To note about this clone: The sample contains more than one DNA sequence encoding this CDR3. The chain is built from TRBV30 and TRBJ1-4; possible D gene TRBD1, 5 bases. Germline CDR1 reads GTSNPN; CDR2 reads SVGIG (reference sequence). The CDR3 is made up of 14 amino acids. V shed 1 base and J shed 6 bases, with 12 bases lying between them. Here the CDR3 reads CAWSGRGLDEKLFF. The CDR3 nucleotides are TGTGCCTGGAGTGGTCGGGGACTTGATGAAAAACTGTTTTTT.

The V and J genes are TRBV6-5 and TRBJ2-3; tentatively, D is TRBD1 (7 bases). This CDR3 has 15 residues. The germline V gene has CDR1 MNHEY and CDR2 SVGAGI. The V gene lost 6 bases and the J gene lost 6 bases, with 19 bases spanning the gap. In DNA form, the CDR3 reads TGTGCCAGCAGGCCACAGGGGCGGGCGGGGGATACGCAGTATTTT. This gives the protein CASRPQGRAGDTQYF.

The rearrangement joins TRBV3-1 (or the pseudogene TRBV3-2) to TRBJ1-5; TRBD1 is a possible D gene (6 bases). The CDR3 is 15 residues long. The V gene lost 1 base and the J gene lost 3 bases, with 10 bases spanning the gap. In germline, CDR1 is LGHDT, CDR2 YNNKEL (reference sequence). The CDR3, as DNA: TGTGCCAGCAGCCAAGGGACAGCAACCAATCAGCCCCAGCATTTT. Translating it yields CASSQGTATNQPQHF.

The chain employs TRBV19 and TRBJ2-7; D is perhaps TRBD2 (7 bases). The V gene's germline CDR1 is LNHDA and CDR2 SQIVND (reference sequence). V was cut by 3 bases and J by 5 bases, with 14 bases left in between. There are 14 residues in the CDR3. The DNA for the CDR3 is TGTGCCAGTAGTATCGTAGGGGGGGCCCACGAGCAGTACTTC. Translation: CASSIVGGAHEQYF. Together with reference TRBV19 and TRBJ2-7, the CDR3 gives the full variable domain: DGGITQSPKYLFRKEGQNVTLSCEQNLNHDAMYWYRQDPGQGLRLIYYSQIVNDFQKGDIAEGYSVSREKKESFPLTVTSAQKNPTAFYLCASSIVGGAHEQYFGPGTRLTVT.

About this clone: The sample carries other DNA sequences with the same CDR3. The rearrangement links TRBV5-6 to TRBJ2-5, with D unclear. The germline V gene has CDR1 SGHDT and CDR2 YYEEEE. CDR3 size: 11 residues. V gave up 1 base and J gave up 4 bases, with 2 bases separating them. DNA for the CDR3: TGTGCCAGCAGCTTGCGAGAGACCCAGTACTTC. Translation gives CASSLRETQYF.

The V gene is TRBV30, the J gene TRBJ1-6, with 7 bases matching TRBD1. Germline CDR1 reads GTSNPN; CDR2 reads SVGIG (reference sequence). The CDR3 is made up of 14 amino acids. The V segment lost 5 bases and the J segment 4 bases; nucleotides outside the gene matches: 5. This CDR3 reads CAWGTAVYNSPLHF. The CDR3 DNA reads TGTGCCTGGGGGACAGCCGTGTATAATTCACCCCTCCACTTT.

The chain combines TRBV5-1 with TRBJ1-2; D is perhaps TRBD1 (5 bases). CDR3 length: 14 amino acids. Deletions cut 4 bases from V and 2 bases from J, with 12 bases between. CDR1 SGHRS and CDR2 YFSETQ come from the germline V gene. Written as DNA, the CDR3 is TGCGCCAGCAGCAAATCGACAGTAAACTATGGCTACACCTTC. Encoded protein: CASSKSTVNYGYTF.

The rearrangement links TRBV18 to TRBJ1-2; the D is unclear. V was shortened by 2 bases and J by 9 bases, with 13 bases between the two germline ends. The CDR3 is 13 residues long. The germline CDR1 and CDR2 sequences are KGHSH and LQKENI. CDR3: CASSPSLEQSYTF. The CDR3 DNA sequence: TGTGCCAGCTCACCAAGTTTAGAACAGAGCTACACCTTC.

The V call is TRBV19, the J call TRBJ1-2; D is possibly TRBD1 (5 bases). Trimming removed 6 bases at V and 8 bases at J, with 22 bases between. Germline assignment: CDR1 LNHDA and CDR2 SQIVND (reference sequence). This CDR3 region has 15 residues. The CDR3 is CASRISVFWGEGYTF. In nucleotides, the CDR3 is TGTGCCAGTAGGATAAGCGTTTTCTGGGGGGAAGGCTACACCTTC.

This sequence joins TRBV7-9 and TRBJ2-1; 7 bases match TRBD2. The CDR3 is 16 amino acids. CDR1 SEHNR and CDR2 FQNEAQ come from the germline V gene (reference sequence). The V and J ends lost 1 base and 10 bases, in that order; junction bases with no gene match: 13. The CDR3 DNA follows: TGTGCCAGCAGCTTAGTGGGAGCGGGAAGGTTGGGAGAGCAGTTCTTC. Its protein product is CASSLVGAGRLGEQFF.

This sequence joins TRBV29-1 and TRBJ1-1; D is perhaps TRBD1 (5 bases). Trimming took off 0 bases at V and 2 bases at J, with 13 bases between the two ends. Germline V gene data show CDR1 as SQVTM and CDR2 as ANQGSEA. The length of the CDR3 is 15 residues. The CDR3 region is CSVEDPGSVNTEAFF. The CDR3, as DNA: TGCAGCGTTGAAGATCCAGGGTCCGTTAACACTGAAGCTTTCTTT.

The chain couples TRBV20-1 to TRBJ1-1; no clear D. V lost 5 bases, J lost 4 bases, and 8 bases lay in between. The CDR3 consists of 11 residues. Germline V gene sequence: CDR1 DFQATT, CDR2 SNEGSKA (reference sequence). The CDR3 bases are TGCAGTGCTTTCGGGAGCACTGAAGCTTTCTTT. This codes for CSAFGSTEAFF.

The chain uses TRBV18 and TRBJ2-1; D perhaps matches TRBD1 (7 bases). The CDR3 extends over 16 amino acids. CDR1 and CDR2 from the germline V gene are KGHSH and LQKENI. Trimming shortened V by 0 bases and J by 3 bases, and 12 bases separated the two germline ends. CDR3 DNA: TGTGCCAGCTCACCACCTGGAGGGGGCGACTACAATGAGCAGTTCTTC. This translates into CASSPPGGGDYNEQFF.

The chain joins TRBV3-1 (or the pseudogene TRBV3-2) to TRBJ2-7, with D hard to call. Germline-derived CDR1 and CDR2 are LGHDT and YNNKEL (reference sequence). CDR3 length equals 15 residues. Trimming left V 1 base short and J 9 bases short, with 19 bases between. In DNA, the CDR3 is TGTGCCAGCAGCCAAGGTTCGAGGCGGCTTAATCGGCAGTACTTC. This sequence encodes CASSQGSRRLNRQYF.

This clone occurred many times. The rearrangement uses TRBV20-1 and TRBJ2-1; weak D call: TRBD2 (6 bases). Germline CDR1 reads DFQATT; CDR2 reads SNEGSKA (reference sequence). This CDR3 has 11 residues. Between the trimmed V and J ends, which lost 5 bases and 9 bases, there was a span of 11 bases. The CDR3 DNA reads as TGCAGTGCTTCTAGCGCTACTGAGCAGTTCTTC. Translated: CSASSATEQFF.

This clone was seen at least ten times. The V and J genes are TRBV9 and TRBJ2-2; TRBD2 matches 8 bases. The germline CDR1 and CDR2 sequences are SGDLS and YYNGEE. V gave up 4 bases and J gave up 5 bases; unmatched junction bases: 16. The CDR3 is 18 residues long. The CDR3 DNA is TGTGCCAGCAGCCCCCGCAGGAGCGGGGGCCGAGAGACCGGGGAGCTGTTTTTT. Translation gives CASSPRRSGGRETGELFF. Full variable domain (missing parts from reference TRBV9 and TRBJ2-2): DSGVTQTPKHLITATGQRVTLRCSPRSGDLSVYWYQQSLDQGLQFLIQYYNGEERAKGNILERFSAQQFPDLHSELNLSSLELGDSALYFCASSPRRSGGRETGELFFGEGSRLTVL.